The T cell receptor (beta chain) under discussion was sequenced for a study of identical twins' blood T cells (dated by TCRdb to the early 2010s). General notes on the study: The approximately 12 libraries, six for the alpha chain and six for the beta chain, together yielded 45 million to 55 million Illumina reads. To assess how genetics influences repertoire formation, the study used next-generation sequencing to compare the TCR alpha and beta chain repertoires of three pairs of monozygous twins. What the work shows at the level of the full study, not this receptor alone: Because the twins were raised together, environmental influences could not be ruled out as an explanation for the similarity between twins. Among the most abundant TCRbeta clonotypes, each donor shared more CDR3 sequences with her twin than with unrelated donors. The proposed role of the TCRalpha J segment in MHC recognition during thymic selection was stated to require validation by independent studies. The number of shared CDR3 clonotypes between two donors was mainly determined by the product of their cloneset sizes, and twins did not clearly deviate from this trend. Twin pairs were reported to be markedly more alike in V gene usage than unrelated donors were, even when looking at non-selected out-of-frame TCRbeta clonotypes.

Donors were six healthy women forming three monozygous twin pairs. Each of the three twin pairs had been raised together, and the twins in each pair were thought likely to have encountered the same infectious agents and vaccines. TCR cDNA libraries were prepared from RNA that had been isolated from peripheral blood mononuclear cells. The table lists this clonotype with a few counts. Its cognate antigen has yet to be identified. Base qualities are not recorded, but no much larger clone differs from it by a single base. Relative to germline, V is 3 bases shorter and J is 4 bases shorter, with 6 bases between their ends. Its CDR3 holds 11 amino acids, cysteine through phenylalanine. Only the CDR3 region is kept as DNA, spanning 33 bases read in frame from base 1. In the germline V gene (reference sequence), CDR1 corresponds to DFQATT and CDR2 to SNEGSKA. The receptor library was made with 5' RACE. Sequencing was carried out with an Illumina Genome Analyzer IIx. RNA-based TCR cDNA libraries were prepared by a previously described protocol with several modifications. Sample-specific barcodes were introduced on both ends of each TCR cDNA library during cDNA synthesis and amplification to prevent cross-contamination. The paper's data handling went like this. Each library contained about 2.2 to 3.6 million CDR3-containing reads, and somewhere between about 85,000 and nearly 500,000 clonotypes were identified for each individual. Reads with improper barcode index combinations were discarded, and clonesets were then built for each library with the MiTCR software. MiTCR filtered or rescued low-quality reads and corrected PCR and sequencing errors when assembling CDR3 clonotypes. Artificial out-of-frame clonotypes were mapped to in-frame sequences, with one indel allowed in the CDR3, and then removed. To measure how similar V and J gene usage was between donors, Jensen-Shannon divergence was divided by mean entropy. TCRdb trimmed public reads at Q25 via fastp, called clones via MiXCR and kept in-frame beta chains. One record per CDR3 amino acid sequence lists the most common genes and DNA. These V and J calls rely on TCRdb rather than the paper's analysis. In this sample the table shows roughly 340,000 distinct CDR3 sequences, more than 25% of which occur a single time. The top ten clonotypes cover around 5.6% of the sample.

The V and J segments used are TRBV20-1 and TRBJ1-1; the D gene assignment is ambiguous. The sequenced sample consisted of PBMCs. This TCR was recovered from a woman aged 18 to 49 in good health. The CDR3 here reads CSARAGTEAFF. The nucleotides read TGCAGTGCTAGGGCTGGCACTGAAGCTTTCTTT.